This T cell receptor (beta chain) was sequenced during a study of T cell responses to AZD1222 COVID-19 vaccine. The study's findings and limits: Nearly half of spike-specific TCRs reportedly target variant regions that are unmutated in the B.1.351 and B.1.1.7 variants. Donors were largely white British and mainly female; clonal diversity was possibly underestimated. Receipt of two AZD1222 doses was followed by a rise in Spike-specific TCR breadth and depth. Repertoires were obtained only post-peak T cell response.

This table comes from immunoSEQ multiplex PCR, and its TCRdb copy is limited to in-frame clones, with some not included. This sample has some 140,000 clones, with roughly 90% found just once. This clone is a singleton in its sample. No antigen is known for it. The sample in question was peripheral blood, obtained on day 0 of AZD1222 vaccination. The sequence came from an adult in good health.

CDR3 protein: CASTEDGARGWGYTF. CDR3 bases: TGTGCCAGCACCGAGGACGGGGCTCGGGGGTGGGGCTACACCTTC. The chain carries TRBV6-5 and TRBJ1-2, with D possibly being TRBD1 (5 bases). V dropped 7 bases and J dropped 8 bases, with 23 bases sitting between them. Germline CDR1 reads MNHEY; CDR2 reads SVGAGI. The CDR3 covers 15 residues.